This TCR beta chain was recorded in a study of blood T cell repertoires in COVID-19. This clone was detected a few times. This table comes from immunoSEQ multiplex PCR, and its TCRdb copy is limited to in-frame clones, with some not included. Among about 190,000 clones listed, 70% to 90% were seen once. The V end lost 2 bases, the J end lost 5 bases, and 7 bases lay between the germline ends. Germline loops: CDR1 LGHDT, CDR2 YNNKEL (reference sequence). This CDR3 spans 13 amino acids. V and J are TRBV3-1 (or the pseudogene TRBV3-2) and TRBJ1-5; D call uncertain. The sequencing sample was made of peripheral blood. This clonotype was sampled from a woman between 40 and 50 years old who had recovered from COVID-19. The CDR3 reads CASSQWTDQPQHF. The CDR3, as DNA: TGTGCCAGCAGCCAATGGACTGATCAGCCCCAGCATTTT.